These 16 T cell receptor beta chains were all obtained from the same sample, sequenced in a study of blood T cell repertoires in COVID-19 (dated by TCRdb to 2019 to 2021). Libraries were made using the immunoSEQ multiplex PCR assay. This is the immuneACCESS table as TCRdb keeps it, with only in-frame sequences that have V and J called. A part of the clones is gone; compared with another copy, unresolved V genes explain less than half, and the rest is unexplained. For this sample there are about 220,000 clones; 82% appear just once. The ten most abundant clones make up 3.5% to 4% of the sample. Sequences were obtained from peripheral blood. The source is a woman older than 75 with acute or convalescent COVID-19.

V usage is TRBV4-1 and J usage is TRBJ1-6; TRBD1 matches at 10 bases. The CDR3 sequence is 17 residues long. V lost 1 base, J lost 9 bases, and 9 bases stayed unmatched. Germline V gene lookup returns CDR1 MGHRA and CDR2 YSYEKL. DNA for the CDR3: TGCGCCAGCAGCCAAGGCGGGACAGGGGCCTCGGGTTCACCCCTCCACTTT. This sequence encodes CASSQGGTGASGSPLHF.

The V call is TRBV2, the J call TRBJ2-5; 10 nucleotides agree with TRBD2. The CDR3 consists of 15 residues. Unmatched junction bases numbered 3, after V lost 1 base and J lost 4 bases. Germline CDR1 SNHLY, CDR2 FYNNEI. The CDR3 coding sequence is TGTGCCAGCAGTGAAGAGCGGGGGGGCCGAGAGACCCAGTACTTC. Translation: CASSEERGGRETQYF.

The chain is built from TRBV7-2 and TRBJ2-1; 12 bases align to TRBD2. Germline V gives CDR1 SGHTA, CDR2 FQGNSA. After removal of 3 bases from V and 8 bases from J, the junction contained 14 bases not matched to a gene. The CDR3 spans 18 residues. Written as DNA, the CDR3 is TGTGCCAGCAGCTTCCACTCTAGCGGGGGGGCCGTGTCGTATGAGCAGTTCTTC. Its protein product is CASSFHSSGGAVSYEQFF.

The V gene is TRBV18, the J gene TRBJ1-1; D unresolved. The CDR3 has 13 amino acids. Trimming cost V 2 bases and J 3 bases, with 7 bases left between them. In germline, CDR1 is KGHSH, CDR2 LQKENI. The CDR3 region is CASSPGGDTEAFF. The CDR3 nucleotides read TGTGCCAGCTCACCAGGCGGGGACACTGAAGCTTTCTTT.

The V gene is TRBV11-2, the J gene TRBJ2-1; D ambiguous. CDR1 and CDR2 from the germline V gene are SGHAT and FQNNGV. The CDR3 spans 14 residues. The V gene lost 2 bases and the J gene lost 2 bases, with 7 bases spanning the gap. The CDR3 loop reads CASSLIAAYNEQFF. The CDR3 DNA is TGTGCCAGCAGCTTAATCGCGGCCTACAATGAGCAGTTCTTC.

The V call is TRBV7-9, the J call TRBJ2-3, with D uncertain. Trimming stripped 4 bases from V and 5 bases from J, with 10 bases between. Germline CDR1 reads SEHNR; CDR2 reads FQNEAQ (reference sequence). The CDR3 is 13 amino acids. The CDR3 coding sequence is TGTGCCAGCAGCTGGTCTTATAGAGATACGCAGTATTTT. It encodes CASSWSYRDTQYF.

This chain links TRBV7-2 with TRBJ1-4, with 7 bases that match TRBD1. Germline trimming cut 1 base from V and 8 bases from J; bases unmatched to any gene: 10. This CDR3 has 16 amino acids. The germline CDR1 and CDR2 sequences are SGHTA and FQGNSA. CDR3 coding DNA: TGTGCCAGCAGCTTAGTACCGACAGGGCTGGGAGAAAAACTGTTTTTT. Protein product: CASSLVPTGLGEKLFF.

The rearrangement joins TRBV29-1 to TRBJ1-4, with D possibly TRBD1 on 5 matching bases. The CDR3 spans 12 residues. The germline V gene encodes CDR1 SQVTM and CDR2 ANQGSEA. The germline V and J ends were trimmed by 6 bases and 3 bases, with 8 bases remaining between them. The CDR3 sequence is CSVLTANEKLFF. DNA of the CDR3: TGCAGCGTCTTGACAGCTAATGAAAAACTGTTTTTT.

The rearrangement links TRBV2 to TRBJ1-5; 9 bases fit TRBD1. After removal of 5 bases from V and 5 bases from J, the junction contained 1 base not matched to a gene. The CDR3 runs to 13 residues. CDR1 and CDR2 (germline): SNHLY, FYNNEI. CDR3 nucleotide sequence: TGTGCCAGCAGTTGGGACAGGGATCAGCCCCAGCATTTT. It is translated as CASSWDRDQPQHF.

This clone was counted once. The rearrangement joins TRBV19 to TRBJ1-2; 8 bases line up with TRBD1. The CDR3 is made up of 14 amino acids. V dropped 9 bases and J dropped 4; count of bases not matched to a gene: 10. Germline V gene lookup returns CDR1 LNHDA and CDR2 SQIVND (reference sequence). The CDR3 nucleotides are TGTGCCAGCCGCAAACAGGGGGAGAGCTATGGCTACACCTTC. Protein sequence: CASRKQGESYGYTF.

The chain carries TRBV9 and TRBJ1-2; 8 nucleotides match TRBD1. CDR1 is SGDLS and CDR2 is YYNGEE in the germline V gene. V lost 4 bases to trimming and J lost 4 bases; unmatched junction nucleotides: 9. This CDR3 region has 15 residues. The CDR3, as DNA: TGTGCCAGCAGCCCGTCGGACAGGGAGGGCTATGGCTACACCTTC. Translation gives CASSPSDREGYGYTF.

This clone was counted a single time. The V gene is TRBV7-8, the J gene TRBJ1-1; perhaps TRBD1 as D (5 bases). CDR1 and CDR2 from the germline V gene are SGHVS and FQNEAQ. V was shortened by 3 bases and J by 4 bases, with 9 bases between the two germline ends. The CDR3 is 13 amino acids. CDR3 protein: CASSLGGVTEAFF. The CDR3 DNA sequence: TGTGCCAGCAGCTTGGGGGGGGTCACTGAAGCTTTCTTT.

The chain joins TRBV6-5 to TRBJ1-5; 9 bases align to TRBD1. V shed 6 bases and J 3 bases; nucleotides not matched to a gene: 3. CDR1 and CDR2 from the germline V gene are MNHEY and SVGAGI. CDR3 length: 14 amino acids. CDR3 nucleotide sequence: TGTGCCAGCAGACAGGGGGCCTTCAATCAGCCCCAGCATTTT. Its protein product is CASRQGAFNQPQHF.

The sample holds one count of this clone. V gene TRBV5-4 combines with J gene TRBJ2-7, with D perhaps matching TRBD2 (6 bases). Germline V gene sequence: CDR1 SGHNT, CDR2 YYREEE (reference sequence). This CDR3 region has 16 residues. Trimming took off 0 bases at V and 7 bases at J, with 20 bases between the two ends. The CDR3 sequence: CASSLGISGGLGEQYF. DNA of the CDR3: TGTGCCAGCAGCTTGGGTATTAGCGGAGGGCTGGGGGAGCAGTACTTC.

J is TRBJ2-2 and V is TRBV25-1; TRBD2 might be the D (6 bases). Trimming pared 7 bases from V and 6 bases from J, leaving 12 bases between. Germline V lookup: CDR1 MGHDK, CDR2 SYGVNS. This CDR3 has 13 amino acids. CDR3 protein: CASTEWEAGELFF. The CDR3 DNA reads TGTGCCAGCACCGAATGGGAGGCCGGGGAGCTGTTTTTT. The entire variable domain, with the rest obtained from reference TRBV25-1 and TRBJ2-2, is as follows: EADIYQTPRYLVIGTGKKITLECSQTMGHDKMYWYQQDPGMELHLIHYSYGVNSTEKGDLSSESTVSRIRTEHFPLTLESARPSHTSQYLCASTEWEAGELFFGEGSRLTVL.

The chain is built from TRBV5-1 and TRBJ2-3; TRBD2 matches at 16 bases. Unmatched junction bases numbered 10, after V lost 5 bases and J lost 4 bases. Per germline, CDR1 SGHRS and CDR2 YFSETQ. The CDR3 runs 18 residues. Written as DNA, the CDR3 is TGCGCCAGCAGTCGGGCCGGGACTAGCGGGGGGGCGTCAGATACGCAGTATTTT. Amino acids: CASSRAGTSGGASDTQYF.